This T cell receptor beta chain was sequenced in a study of shared T cell receptors in the human thymus. Sequencing used immunoSEQ multiplex PCR; TCRdb keeps in-frame clones, though not all of them. The sample lists about 660,000 clones, around 87% occurring once. This clone is a singleton in its sample. The same specimen was also included in a second study, on human thymus T cells. That source reports: In corrective heart surgery, resections were taken, and these provided the thymus tissue. It looked as if thymic and blood repertoires used V and J genes in a biased way.

Sequenced material: thymocytes. The sequence came from a boy in the first two years of life with a congenital heart defect.

This CDR3 is CASSLIAGTGILLAKNIQYF. CDR3 nucleotides: TGTGCCAGCAGCTTGATCGCCGGGACAGGGATTCTCTTAGCCAAAAACATTCAGTACTTC. The rearrangement links TRBV5-4 to TRBJ2-4, with TRBD1 identical over 9 bases. Germline trimming cut 1 base from V and 0 bases from J; bases unmatched to any gene: 14. From germline, CDR1 is SGHNT and CDR2 YYREEE (reference sequence). The CDR3 totals 20 residues.